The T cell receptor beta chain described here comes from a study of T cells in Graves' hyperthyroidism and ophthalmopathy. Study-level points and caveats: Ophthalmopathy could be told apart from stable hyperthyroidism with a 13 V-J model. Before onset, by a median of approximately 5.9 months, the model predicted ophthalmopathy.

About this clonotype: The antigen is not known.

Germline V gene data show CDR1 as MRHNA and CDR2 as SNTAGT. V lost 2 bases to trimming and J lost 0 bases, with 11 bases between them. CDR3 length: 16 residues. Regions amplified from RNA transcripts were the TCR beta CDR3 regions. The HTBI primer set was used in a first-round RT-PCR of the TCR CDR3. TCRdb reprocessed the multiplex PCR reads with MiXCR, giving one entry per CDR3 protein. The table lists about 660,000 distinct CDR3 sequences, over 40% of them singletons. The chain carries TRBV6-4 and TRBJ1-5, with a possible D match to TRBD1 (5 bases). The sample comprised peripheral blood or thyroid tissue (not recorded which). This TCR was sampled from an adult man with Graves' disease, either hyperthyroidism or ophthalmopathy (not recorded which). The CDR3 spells CASSDGTGISNQPQHF. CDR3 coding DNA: TGTGCCAGCAGTGACGGGACTGGTATTAGCAATCAGCCCCAGCATTTT.